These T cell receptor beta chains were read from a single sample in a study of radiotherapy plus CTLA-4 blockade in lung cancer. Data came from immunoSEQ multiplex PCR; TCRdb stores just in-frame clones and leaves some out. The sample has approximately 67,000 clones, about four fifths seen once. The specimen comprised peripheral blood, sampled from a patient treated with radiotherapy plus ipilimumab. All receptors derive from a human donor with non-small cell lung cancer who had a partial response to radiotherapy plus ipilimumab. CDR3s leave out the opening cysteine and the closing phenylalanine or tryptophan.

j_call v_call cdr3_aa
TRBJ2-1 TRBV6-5 ASSYEGVVDEQF
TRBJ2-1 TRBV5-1 ASSYLGGSTYNEQF
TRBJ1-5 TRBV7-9 ASSLGDRLDQPQH
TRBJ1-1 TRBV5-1 ASSLPGTGTSRNTEAF
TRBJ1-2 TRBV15 ATSVPGMGYGYT
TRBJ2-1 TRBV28 ASSLEGPPSNEQF
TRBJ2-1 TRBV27 ASRPGLAMYNEQF
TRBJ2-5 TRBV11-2 ASSLDHGGDETQY
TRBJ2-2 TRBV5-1 ASSLRGGGVRTGELF
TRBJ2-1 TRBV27 ASSLTSSVNEQF
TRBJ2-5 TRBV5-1 ASSDQGETQY
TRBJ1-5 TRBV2 ASSEEERTGPNQPQH
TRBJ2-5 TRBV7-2 ASSTRGGETQY
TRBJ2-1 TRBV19 ASAGGQGFNEQF
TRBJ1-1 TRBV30 AWTGSQGFNTEAF
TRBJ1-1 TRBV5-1 ASRRIDRAGTEAF
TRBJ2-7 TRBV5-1 ASSYAGTGGREQY